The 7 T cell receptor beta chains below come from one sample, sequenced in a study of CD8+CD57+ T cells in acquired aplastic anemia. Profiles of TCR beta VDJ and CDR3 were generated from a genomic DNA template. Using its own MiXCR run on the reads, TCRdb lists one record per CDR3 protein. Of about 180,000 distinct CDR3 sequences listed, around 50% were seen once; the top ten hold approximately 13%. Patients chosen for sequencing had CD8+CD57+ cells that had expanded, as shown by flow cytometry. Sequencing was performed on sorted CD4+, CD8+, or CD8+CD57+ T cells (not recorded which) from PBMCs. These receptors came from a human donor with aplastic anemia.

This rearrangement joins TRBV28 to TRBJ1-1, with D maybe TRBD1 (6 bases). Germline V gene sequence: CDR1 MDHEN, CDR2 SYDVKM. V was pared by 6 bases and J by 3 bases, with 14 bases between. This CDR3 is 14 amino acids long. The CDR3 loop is CASRGGARDTEAFF. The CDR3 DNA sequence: TGTGCCAGCAGGGGGGGGGCCAGGGACACTGAAGCTTTCTTT. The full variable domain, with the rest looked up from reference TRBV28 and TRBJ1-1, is DVKVTQSSRYLVKRTGEKVFLECVQDMDHENMFWYRQDPGLGLRLIYFSYDVKMKEKGDIPEGYSVSREKKERFSLILESASTNQTSMYLCASRGGARDTEAFFGQGTRLTVV.

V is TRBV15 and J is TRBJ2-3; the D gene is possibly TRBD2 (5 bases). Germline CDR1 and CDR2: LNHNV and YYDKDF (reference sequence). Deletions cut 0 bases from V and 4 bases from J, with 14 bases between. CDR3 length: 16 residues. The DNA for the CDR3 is TGTGCCACCAGCAGAGAACTAGATGATGGGGCAGATACGCAGTATTTT. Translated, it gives CATSRELDDGADTQYF.

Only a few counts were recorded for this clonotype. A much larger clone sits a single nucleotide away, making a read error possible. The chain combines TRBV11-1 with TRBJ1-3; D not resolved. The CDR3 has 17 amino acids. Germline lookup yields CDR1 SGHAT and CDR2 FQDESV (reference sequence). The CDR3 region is CASSDFTGRHSGDTIYF. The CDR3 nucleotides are TGTGCCAGCAGCGATTTCACGGGCCGACATTCTGGAGACACCATATATTTT.

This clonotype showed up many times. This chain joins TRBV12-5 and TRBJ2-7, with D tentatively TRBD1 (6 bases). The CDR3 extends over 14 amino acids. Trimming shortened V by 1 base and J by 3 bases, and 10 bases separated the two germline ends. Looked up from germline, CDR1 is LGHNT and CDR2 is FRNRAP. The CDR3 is CASGLAGRGYEQYF. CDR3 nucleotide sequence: TGTGCTAGTGGTTTGGCCGGCAGGGGCTACGAGCAGTACTTC.

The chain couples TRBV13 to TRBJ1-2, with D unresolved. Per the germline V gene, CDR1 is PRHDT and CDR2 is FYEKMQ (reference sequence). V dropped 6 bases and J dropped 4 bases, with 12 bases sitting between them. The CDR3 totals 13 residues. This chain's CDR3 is CASSEAMGYGYTF. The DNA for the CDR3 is TGTGCCAGCAGTGAAGCAATGGGCTATGGCTACACCTTC.

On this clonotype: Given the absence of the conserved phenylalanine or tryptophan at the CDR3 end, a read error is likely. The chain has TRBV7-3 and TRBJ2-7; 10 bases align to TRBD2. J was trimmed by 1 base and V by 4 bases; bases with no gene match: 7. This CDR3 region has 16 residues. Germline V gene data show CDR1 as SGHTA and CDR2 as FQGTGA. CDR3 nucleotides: TGTGCCAGCAGCTCCTCTAGCGGGGGATTTTCCTACGAGCAGTACCTC. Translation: CASSSSSGGFSYEQYL.

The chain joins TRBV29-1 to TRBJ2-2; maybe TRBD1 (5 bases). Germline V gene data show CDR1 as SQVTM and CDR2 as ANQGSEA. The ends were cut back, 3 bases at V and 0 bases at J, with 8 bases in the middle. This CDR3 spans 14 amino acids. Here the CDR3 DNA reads TGCAGCGTTGAGGACAATTCGAACACCGGGGAGCTGTTTTTT. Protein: CSVEDNSNTGELFF.